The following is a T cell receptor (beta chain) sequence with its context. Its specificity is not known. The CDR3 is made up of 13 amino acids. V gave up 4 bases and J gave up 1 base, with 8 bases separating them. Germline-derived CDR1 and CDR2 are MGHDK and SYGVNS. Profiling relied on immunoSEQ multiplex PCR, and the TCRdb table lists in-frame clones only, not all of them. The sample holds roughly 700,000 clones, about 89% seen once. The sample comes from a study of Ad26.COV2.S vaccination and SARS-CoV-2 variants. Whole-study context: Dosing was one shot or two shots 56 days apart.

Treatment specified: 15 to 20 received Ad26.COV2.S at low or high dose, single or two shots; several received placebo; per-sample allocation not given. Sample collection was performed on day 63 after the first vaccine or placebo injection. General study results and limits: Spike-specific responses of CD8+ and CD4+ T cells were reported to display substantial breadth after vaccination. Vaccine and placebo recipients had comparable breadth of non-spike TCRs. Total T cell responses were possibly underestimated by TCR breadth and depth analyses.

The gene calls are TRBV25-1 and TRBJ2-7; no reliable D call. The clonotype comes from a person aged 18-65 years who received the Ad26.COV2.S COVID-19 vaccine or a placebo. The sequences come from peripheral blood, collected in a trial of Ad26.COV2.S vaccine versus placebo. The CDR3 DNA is TGTGCCAGCAGTGCGTTTGGATCCTACGAGCAGTACTTC. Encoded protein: CASSAFGSYEQYF.